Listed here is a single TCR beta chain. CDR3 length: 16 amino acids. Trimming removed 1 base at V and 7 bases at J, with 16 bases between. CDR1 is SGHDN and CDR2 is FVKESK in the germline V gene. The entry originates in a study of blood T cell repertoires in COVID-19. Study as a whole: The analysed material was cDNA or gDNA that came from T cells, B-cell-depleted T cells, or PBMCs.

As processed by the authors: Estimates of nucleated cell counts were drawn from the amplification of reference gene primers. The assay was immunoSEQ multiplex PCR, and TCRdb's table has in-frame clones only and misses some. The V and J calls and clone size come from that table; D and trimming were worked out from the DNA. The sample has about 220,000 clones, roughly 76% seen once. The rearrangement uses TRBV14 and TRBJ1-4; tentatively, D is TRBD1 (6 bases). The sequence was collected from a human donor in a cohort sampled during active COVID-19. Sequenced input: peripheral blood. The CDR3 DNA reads TGTGCCAGCAGCCAAGGCCCCCGGGACACCGGTGAAAAACTGTTTTTT. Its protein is CASSQGPRDTGEKLFF.